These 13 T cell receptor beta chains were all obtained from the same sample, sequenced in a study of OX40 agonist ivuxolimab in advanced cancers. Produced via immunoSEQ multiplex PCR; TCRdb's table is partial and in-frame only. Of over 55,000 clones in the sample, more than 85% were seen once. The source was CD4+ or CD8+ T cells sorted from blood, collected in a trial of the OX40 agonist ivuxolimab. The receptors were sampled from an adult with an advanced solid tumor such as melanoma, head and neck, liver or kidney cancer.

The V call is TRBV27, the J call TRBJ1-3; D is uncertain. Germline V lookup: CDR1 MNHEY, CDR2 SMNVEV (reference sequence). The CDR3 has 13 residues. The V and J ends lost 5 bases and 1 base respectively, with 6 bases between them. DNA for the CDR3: TGTGCCAGCAGTAAGGGATCTGGAAACACCATATATTTT. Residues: CASSKGSGNTIYF.

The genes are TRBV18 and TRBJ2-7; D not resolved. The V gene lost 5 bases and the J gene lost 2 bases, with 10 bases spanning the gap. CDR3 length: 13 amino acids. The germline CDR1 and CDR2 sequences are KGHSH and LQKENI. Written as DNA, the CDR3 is TGTGCCAGCTCAGCAGACGGAACCTACGAGCAGTACTTC. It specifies CASSADGTYEQYF.

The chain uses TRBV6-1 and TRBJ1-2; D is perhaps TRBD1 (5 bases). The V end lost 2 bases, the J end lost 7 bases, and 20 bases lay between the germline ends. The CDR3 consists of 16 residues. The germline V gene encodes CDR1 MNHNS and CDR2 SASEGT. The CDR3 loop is CASSERSHGAGSGYTF. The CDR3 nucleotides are TGTGCCAGCAGTGAAAGGTCTCATGGGGCAGGGAGTGGCTACACCTTC.

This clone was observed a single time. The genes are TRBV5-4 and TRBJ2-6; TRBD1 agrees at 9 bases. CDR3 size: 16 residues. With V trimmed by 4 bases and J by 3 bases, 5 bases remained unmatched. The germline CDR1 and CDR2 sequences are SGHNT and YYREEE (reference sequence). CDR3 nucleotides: TGTGCCAGCAGCCCTACAGGGGGCAATGGGGCCAACGTCCTGACTTTC. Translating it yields CASSPTGGNGANVLTF.

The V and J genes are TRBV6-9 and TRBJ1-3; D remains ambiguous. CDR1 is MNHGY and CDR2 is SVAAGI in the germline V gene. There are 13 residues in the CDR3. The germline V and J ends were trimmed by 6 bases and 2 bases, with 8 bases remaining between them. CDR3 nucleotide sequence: TGTGCCAGCAGAAATTTGGCTGGAAACACCATATATTTT. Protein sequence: CASRNLAGNTIYF.

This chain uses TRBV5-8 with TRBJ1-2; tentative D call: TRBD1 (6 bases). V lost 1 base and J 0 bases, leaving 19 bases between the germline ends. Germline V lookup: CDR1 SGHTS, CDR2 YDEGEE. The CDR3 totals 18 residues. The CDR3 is CASSLSRRGTGANYGYTF. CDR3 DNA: TGTGCCAGCAGCTTGTCCCGGAGGGGGACCGGAGCTAACTATGGCTACACCTTC.

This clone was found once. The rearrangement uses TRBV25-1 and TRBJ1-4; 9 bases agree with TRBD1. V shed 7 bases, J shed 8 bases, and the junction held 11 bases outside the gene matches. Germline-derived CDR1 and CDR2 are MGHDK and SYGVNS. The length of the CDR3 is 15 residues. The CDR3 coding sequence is TGTGCCAGCACCGAGAGACAGGGGGTGGTGGAAAAACTGTTTTTT. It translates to CASTERQGVVEKLFF. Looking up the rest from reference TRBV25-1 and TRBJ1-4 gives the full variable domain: EADIYQTPRYLVIGTGKKITLECSQTMGHDKMYWYQQDPGMELHLIHYSYGVNSTEKGDLSSESTVSRIRTEHFPLTLESARPSHTSQYLCASTERQGVVEKLFFGSGTQLSVL.

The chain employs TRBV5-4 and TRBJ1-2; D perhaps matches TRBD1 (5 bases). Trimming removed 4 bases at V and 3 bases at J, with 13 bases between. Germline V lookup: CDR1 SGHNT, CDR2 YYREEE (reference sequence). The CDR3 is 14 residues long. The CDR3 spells CASSQGNRHYGYTF. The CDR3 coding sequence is TGTGCCAGCAGCCAGGGAAACAGGCACTATGGCTACACCTTC. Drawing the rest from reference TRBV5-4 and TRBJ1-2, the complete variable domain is ETGVTQSPTHLIKTRGQQVTLRCSSQSGHNTVSWYQQALGQGPQFIFQYYREEENGRGNFPPRFSGLQFPNYSSELNVNALELDDSALYLCASSQGNRHYGYTFGSGTRLTVV.

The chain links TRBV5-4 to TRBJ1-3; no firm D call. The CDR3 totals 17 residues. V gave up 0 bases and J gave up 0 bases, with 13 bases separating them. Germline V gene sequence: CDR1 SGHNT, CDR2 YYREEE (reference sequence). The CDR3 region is CASSLETRANSGNTIYF. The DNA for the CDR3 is TGTGCCAGCAGCTTGGAGACAAGGGCTAACTCTGGAAACACCATATATTTT.

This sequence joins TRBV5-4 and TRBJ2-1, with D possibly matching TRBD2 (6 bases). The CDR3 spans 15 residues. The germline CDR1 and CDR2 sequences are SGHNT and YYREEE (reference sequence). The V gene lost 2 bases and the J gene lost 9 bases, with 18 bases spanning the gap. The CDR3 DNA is TGTGCCAGCAGCTTTGGGGGAGGCGGAATGCGTGAGCAGTTCTTC. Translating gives CASSFGGGGMREQFF.

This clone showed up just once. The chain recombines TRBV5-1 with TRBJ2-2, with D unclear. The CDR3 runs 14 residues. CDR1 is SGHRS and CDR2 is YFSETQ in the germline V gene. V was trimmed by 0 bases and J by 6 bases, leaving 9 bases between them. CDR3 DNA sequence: TGCGCCAGCAGCTTGGACTCCGCCGCCGGGGAGCTGTTTTTT. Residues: CASSLDSAAGELFF.

Here the CDR3 DNA reads TGTGCCAGCACCCGGCGGAGAGACAATGAGCAGTTCTTC. It codes for CASTRRRDNEQFF. The chain uses TRBV11-2 and TRBJ2-1; D call uncertain. V was trimmed by 7 bases and J by 5 bases, leaving 12 bases between them. The germline gives CDR1 SGHAT, CDR2 FQNNGV. This CDR3 spans 13 amino acids. Supplemented by reference TRBV11-2 and TRBJ2-1, the full variable domain reads EAGVAQSPRYKIIEKRQSVAFWCNPISGHATLYWYQQILGQGPKLLIQFQNNGVVDDSQLPKDRFSAERLKGVDSTLKIQPAKLEDSAVYLCASTRRRDNEQFFGPGTRLTVL.

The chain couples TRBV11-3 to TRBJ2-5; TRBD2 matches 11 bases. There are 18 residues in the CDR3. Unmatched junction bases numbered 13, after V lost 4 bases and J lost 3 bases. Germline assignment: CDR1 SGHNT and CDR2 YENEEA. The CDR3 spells CASSSRFSGGASEETQYF. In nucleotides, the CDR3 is TGTGCCAGCAGCTCTCGATTTAGCGGGGGGGCCTCCGAAGAGACCCAGTACTTC.